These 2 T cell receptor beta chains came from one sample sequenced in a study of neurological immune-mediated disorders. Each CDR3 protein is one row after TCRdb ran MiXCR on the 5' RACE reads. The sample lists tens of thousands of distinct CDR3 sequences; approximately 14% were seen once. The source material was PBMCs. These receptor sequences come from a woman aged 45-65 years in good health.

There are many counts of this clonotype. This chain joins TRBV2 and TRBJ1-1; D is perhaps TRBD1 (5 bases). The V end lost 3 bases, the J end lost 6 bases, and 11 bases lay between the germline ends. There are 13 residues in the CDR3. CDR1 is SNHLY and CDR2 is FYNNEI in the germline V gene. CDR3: CASSDRERAEAFF. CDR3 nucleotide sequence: TGTGCCAGCAGTGACAGGGAAAGAGCTGAAGCTTTCTTT.

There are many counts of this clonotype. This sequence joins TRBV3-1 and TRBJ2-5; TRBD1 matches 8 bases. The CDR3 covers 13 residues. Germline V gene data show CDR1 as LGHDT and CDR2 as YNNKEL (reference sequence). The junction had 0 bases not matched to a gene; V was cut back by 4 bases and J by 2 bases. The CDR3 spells CASSRDRQETQYF. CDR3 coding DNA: TGTGCCAGCAGCCGGGACAGGCAAGAGACCCAGTACTTC.